One sample yielded the 5 T cell receptor beta chains listed below, sequenced in a study of shared clonotypes between healthy human individuals. Some clones are missing from TCRdb's copy, which holds only in-frame ones; the method was immunoSEQ multiplex PCR. The table lists about 1 million clones, roughly 80% of them singletons, with approximately 1.5% in the top ten. Sequenced material: memory CD4+ T cells sorted from blood. Specified subset: CD45RA-negative fraction. Receptors were obtained from a man younger than 35 in good health.

The chain joins TRBV6-9 to TRBJ2-7, with D perhaps matching TRBD2 (5 bases). Trimming cost V 7 bases and J 5 bases, with 15 bases left between them. The CDR3 totals 13 residues. Germline-derived CDR1 and CDR2 are MNHGY and SVAAGI. The CDR3 DNA follows: TGTGCCAGCACCCGCCGGCCGAGGGACGAGCAGTACTTC. Protein: CASTRRPRDEQYF.

On this clone: A much larger clone lies a single base off, so this may be a read error. This specimen includes other DNA sequences encoding the same CDR3. The chain has TRBV6-1 and TRBJ2-7; no definite D call. Trimming removed 4 bases at V and 4 bases at J, with 5 bases between. This CDR3 is 11 amino acids long. CDR1 is MNHNS and CDR2 is SASEGT in the germline V gene. CDR3 DNA: TGTGCCAGCAGTGGGGGTTACGAGCAGTACTTC. This translates into CASSGGYEQYF.

The V call is TRBV27, the J call TRBJ1-2, with TRBD1 as a possible D gene (6 bases). In germline, CDR1 is MNHEY, CDR2 SMNVEV (reference sequence). The CDR3 has 15 amino acids. V was cut by 10 bases and J by 7 bases, with 25 bases left in between. The CDR3 loop is CATSRGGALQVGYTF. In DNA, the CDR3 is TGTGCCACCTCACGTGGGGGGGCGCTTCAAGTTGGCTACACCTTC.

V is TRBV7-8 and J is TRBJ2-1; D is unresolved. Trimming left V 4 bases short and J 10 bases short, with 11 bases between. The CDR3 sequence is 12 residues long. Germline assignment: CDR1 SGHVS and CDR2 FQNEAQ. The CDR3 sequence is CASSSSFQEQFF. CDR3 in DNA: TGTGCCAGCAGCTCCTCCTTCCAGGAGCAGTTCTTC.

On this clone: This same CDR3 is encoded by further DNA sequences in the sample. The rearrangement uses TRBV9 and TRBJ2-1; D might be TRBD2 (6 bases). The CDR3 has 15 residues. V was pared by 0 bases and J by 4 bases, with 11 bases between. In germline, CDR1 is SGDLS, CDR2 YYNGEE. The CDR3 sequence is CASSVELAVYNEQFF. The CDR3 DNA reads TGTGCCAGCAGCGTAGAACTAGCAGTATACAATGAGCAGTTCTTC.